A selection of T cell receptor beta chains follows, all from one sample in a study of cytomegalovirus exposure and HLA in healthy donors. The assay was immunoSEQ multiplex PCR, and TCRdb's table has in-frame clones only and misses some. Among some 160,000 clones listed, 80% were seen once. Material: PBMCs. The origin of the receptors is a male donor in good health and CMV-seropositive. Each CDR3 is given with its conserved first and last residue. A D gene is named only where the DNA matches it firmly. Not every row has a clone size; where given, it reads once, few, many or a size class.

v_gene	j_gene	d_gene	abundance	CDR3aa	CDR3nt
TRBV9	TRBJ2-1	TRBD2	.	CASSVWLAGYSEQFF	TGTGCCAGCAGCGTGTGGCTAGCGGGATATAGTGAGCAGTTCTTC
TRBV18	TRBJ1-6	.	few	CASSPFAGDSYNSPLHF	TGTGCCAGCTCACCATTCGCAGGGGACTCCTATAATTCACCCCTCCACTTT
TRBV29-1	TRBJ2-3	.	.	CSVDESTDTQYF	TGCAGCGTTGACGAGAGCACAGATACGCAGTATTTT
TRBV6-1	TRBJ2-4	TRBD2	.	CASSSGTSLNIQYF	TGTGCCAGCAGTTCCGGGACTAGCTTGAACATTCAGTACTTC
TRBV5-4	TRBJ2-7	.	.	CASSSVHRDSAYEQYF	TGTGCCAGCAGCTCCGTCCACCGGGACTCAGCCTACGAGCAGTACTTC
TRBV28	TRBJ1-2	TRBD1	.	CAWGQTPNYGYTF	TGTGCCTGGGGACAGACTCCTAACTATGGCTACACCTTC
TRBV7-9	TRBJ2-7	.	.	CSSSLIQGSGGSRHEQYF	TGTTCCAGCAGCTTAATTCAGGGGTCGGGAGGTAGCCGCCACGAGCAGTACTTC
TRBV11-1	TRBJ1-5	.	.	CASSLDSTNQPQHF	TGTGCCAGCAGCTTAGACAGCACCAATCAGCCCCAGCATTTT
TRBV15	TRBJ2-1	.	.	CATSRGRDTNEQFF	TGTGCCACCAGCAGGGGTCGGGACACCAATGAGCAGTTCTTC
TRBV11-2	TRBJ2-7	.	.	CASSLPLATRFPSEQYF	TGTGCCAGCAGCCTTCCCCTAGCGACGCGTTTCCCGAGCGAGCAGTACTTC
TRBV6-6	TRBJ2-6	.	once	CASNNGGTSGANVLTF	TGTGCCAGCAACAACGGCGGAACCTCTGGGGCCAACGTCCTGACTTTC
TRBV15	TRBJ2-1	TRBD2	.	CATSRESSGRDNEQFF	TGTGCCACCAGCAGAGAATCTAGCGGGAGGGATAATGAGCAGTTCTTC
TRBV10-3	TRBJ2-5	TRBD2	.	CAISGTSGRAGPQETQYF	TGTGCCATCAGTGGGACTAGCGGGAGGGCAGGGCCTCAAGAGACCCAGTACTTC
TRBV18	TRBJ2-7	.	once	CASSLSPGMGYEQYF	TGTGCCAGCTCATTATCCCCCGGGATGGGCTACGAGCAGTACTTC
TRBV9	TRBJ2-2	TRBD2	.	CASSGSTSGRTGELFF	TGTGCCAGCAGCGGATCGACTAGCGGGAGGACCGGGGAGCTGTTTTTT
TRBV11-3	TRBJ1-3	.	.	CASSLEGTGGNTIYF	TGTGCCAGCAGCCTGGAGGGTACGGGTGGAAACACCATATATTTT
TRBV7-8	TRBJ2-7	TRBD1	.	CASSLVQGARREQYF	TGTGCCAGCAGCTTAGTTCAGGGGGCGCGTAGGGAGCAGTACTTC
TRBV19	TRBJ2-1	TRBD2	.	CASSLRLAGGTNEQFF	TGTGCCAGTAGTCTCCGACTAGCGGGAGGGACCAATGAGCAGTTCTTC
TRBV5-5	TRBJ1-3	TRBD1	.	CASSRQGPGNTIYF	TGTGCCAGCAGCCGACAGGGCCCTGGAAACACCATATATTTT
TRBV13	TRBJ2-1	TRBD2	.	CASSVAGVRDEQFF	TGTGCCAGCAGTGTAGCGGGAGTCCGCGATGAGCAGTTCTTC
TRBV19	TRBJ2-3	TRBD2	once	CASSIDRGSGVGTDTQYF	TGTGCCAGTAGTATAGATCGGGGTAGCGGGGTGGGCACAGATACGCAGTATTTT
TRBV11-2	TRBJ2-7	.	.	CATGDSYEQYF	TGTGCCACCGGAGACTCCTACGAGCAGTACTTC
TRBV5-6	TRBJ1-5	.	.	CASSLGQVNQPQHF	TGTGCCAGCAGCTTAGGCCAGGTGAATCAGCCCCAGCATTTT
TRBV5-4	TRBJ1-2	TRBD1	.	CASSSSGTGDGYTF	TGTGCCAGCAGCTCGTCCGGGACAGGGGATGGCTACACCTTC
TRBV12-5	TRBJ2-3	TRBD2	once	CASGSLAGSTDTQYF	TGTGCTAGTGGTTCCCTAGCGGGCAGCACAGATACGCAGTATTTT
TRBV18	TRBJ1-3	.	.	CASSYTGTHASGNTIYF	TGTGCCAGCTCTTACACCGGGACACATGCCTCTGGAAACACCATATATTTT
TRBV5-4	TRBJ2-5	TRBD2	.	CASSVKLAGGRETQYF	TGTGCCAGCAGCGTCAAACTAGCGGGAGGGAGGGAGACCCAGTACTTC
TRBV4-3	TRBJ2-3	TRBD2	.	CASSQEGSGRTDTQYF	TGCGCCAGCAGCCAAGAGGGTAGCGGGAGAACAGATACGCAGTATTTT
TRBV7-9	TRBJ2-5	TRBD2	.	CASSRLAGGAETQYF	TGTGCCAGCAGCAGACTAGCGGGAGGGGCAGAGACCCAGTACTTC
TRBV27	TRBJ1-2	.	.	CASSYGDRGILDGYTF	TGTGCCAGCAGTTATGGGGATCGGGGAATCCTGGATGGCTACACCTTC
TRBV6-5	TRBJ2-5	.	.	CASGSGETQYF	TGTGCCAGCGGCTCGGGAGAGACCCAGTACTTC
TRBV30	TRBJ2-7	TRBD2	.	CAWSPLTSGKLWQYF	TGTGCCTGGAGTCCACTGACTAGCGGGAAGCTTTGGCAGTACTTC
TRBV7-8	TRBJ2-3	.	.	CASSSVAITDTQYF	TGTGCCAGCAGCAGCGTGGCGATTACAGATACGCAGTATTTT
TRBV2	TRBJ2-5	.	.	CASSSRAAETQYF	TGTGCCAGCAGTTCGAGGGCCGCAGAGACCCAGTACTTC
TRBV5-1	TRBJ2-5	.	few	CASSLALGGGETQYF	TGCGCCAGCAGCTTGGCCTTGGGGGGAGGAGAGACCCAGTACTTC
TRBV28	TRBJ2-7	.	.	CASGSSYEQYF	TGTGCCAGCGGGAGCTCCTACGAGCAGTACTTC
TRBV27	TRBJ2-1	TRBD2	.	CASSPRAGGNNEQFF	TGTGCCAGCAGCCCTCGAGCGGGAGGGAACAATGAGCAGTTCTTC
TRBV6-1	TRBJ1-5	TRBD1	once	CASREDRDNQPQHF	TGTGCCAGCAGGGAAGACAGGGACAATCAGCCCCAGCATTTT
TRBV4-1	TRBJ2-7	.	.	CASSLQGGSYEQYF	TGCGCCAGCAGCCTGCAGGGGGGCTCCTACGAGCAGTACTTC
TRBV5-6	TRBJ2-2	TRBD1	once	CASSPRQGPITGELFF	TGTGCCAGCAGCCCCAGACAGGGTCCCATCACCGGGGAGCTGTTTTTT
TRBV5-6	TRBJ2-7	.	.	CASSLFLVAGHYEQYF	TGTGCCAGCAGCTTGTTCCTTGTGGCGGGCCACTACGAGCAGTACTTC
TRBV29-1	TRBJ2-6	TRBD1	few	CSVAQGAGANVLTF	TGCAGCGTGGCTCAGGGGGCTGGGGCCAACGTCCTGACTTTC
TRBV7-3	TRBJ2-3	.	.	CASSRTGTSTDTQYF	TGTGCCAGCAGCCGCACCGGGACAAGCACAGATACGCAGTATTTT
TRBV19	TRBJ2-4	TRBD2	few	CASSRGWREPLLAKNIQYF	TGTGCCAGTAGCCGCGGGTGGCGGGAGCCTCTTCTAGCCAAAAACATTCAGTACTTC
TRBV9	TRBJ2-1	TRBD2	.	CASSASKTSGRASEQFF	TGTGCCAGCAGCGCCTCTAAGACTAGCGGGAGGGCCAGTGAGCAGTTCTTC
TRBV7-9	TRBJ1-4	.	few	CASSLDGEKLFF	TGTGCCAGCAGCTTAGACGGTGAAAAACTGTTTTTT
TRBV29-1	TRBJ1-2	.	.	CSVESPQGNYGYTF	TGCAGCGTTGAGTCCCCACAGGGAAACTATGGCTACACCTTC
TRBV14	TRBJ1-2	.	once	CASSKSGPGAAYGYTF	TGTGCCAGCAGCAAAAGCGGTCCAGGAGCTGCCTATGGCTACACCTTC
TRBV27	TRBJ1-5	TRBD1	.	CASSLSPGGQPQHF	TGTGCCAGCAGTTTAAGCCCAGGGGGACAGCCCCAGCATTTT
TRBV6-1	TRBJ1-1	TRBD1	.	CASSEVQGATEAFF	TGTGCCAGCAGTGAGGTCCAGGGGGCCACTGAAGCTTTCTTT
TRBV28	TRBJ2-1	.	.	CASSLPARLQTDEQFF	TGTGCCAGCAGTTTACCTGCTCGCCTGCAAACGGATGAGCAGTTCTTC
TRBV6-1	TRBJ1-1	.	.	CASFVRGERNTEAFF	TGTGCCAGCTTCGTCAGGGGCGAACGCAACACTGAAGCTTTCTTT
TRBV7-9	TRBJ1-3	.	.	CASSLVTVSSGNTIYF	TGTGCCAGCAGCTTAGTTACAGTGAGCTCTGGAAACACCATATATTTT
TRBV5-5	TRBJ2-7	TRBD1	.	CASSKERDRYYEQYF	TGTGCCAGCAGCAAAGAACGGGACAGATACTACGAGCAGTACTTC
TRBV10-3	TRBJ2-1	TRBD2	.	CAISGTSGYNEQFF	TGTGCCATCAGTGGGACTAGCGGATACAATGAGCAGTTCTTC
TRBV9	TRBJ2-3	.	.	CASAVGVSSTDTQYF	TGTGCCAGCGCGGTTGGCGTCAGTAGCACAGATACGCAGTATTTT
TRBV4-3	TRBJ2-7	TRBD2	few	CASSQEGRESTYEQYF	TGCGCCAGCAGCCAAGAAGGGCGGGAGTCTACCTACGAGCAGTACTTC
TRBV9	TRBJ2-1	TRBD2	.	CASTDSFGLAGGKNEQFF	TGTGCCAGCACCGATTCATTCGGGCTAGCGGGAGGGAAAAATGAGCAGTTCTTC